A single sample gave rise to the 9 T cell receptor beta chains below, sequenced in a study of blood T cells in healthy people across ages. A second PCR, run for about 7 to 11 cycles, used a sample-barcoded 5' primer plus a J-beta primer mix. TCRdb re-called the 5' RACE reads with MiXCR, one entry per CDR3 protein. Of some 880,000 distinct CDR3 sequences listed, around 36% are singletons. Sequenced: blood. The receptors originated from a man younger than 30 in good health.

This clonotype was recorded at least ten times. This chain uses TRBV9 with TRBJ1-2; D perhaps matches TRBD1 (5 bases). V was shortened by 0 bases and J by 4 bases, with 7 bases between the two germline ends. Germline CDR1 and CDR2: SGDLS and YYNGEE. There are 13 residues in the CDR3. CDR3 sequence reads: CASSVGQGYGYTF. Here the CDR3 DNA reads TGTGCCAGCAGCGTAGGGCAGGGCTATGGCTACACCTTC. The whole variable domain, remainder taken from reference TRBV9 and TRBJ1-2, is DSGVTQTPKHLITATGQRVTLRCSPRSGDLSVYWYQQSLDQGLQFLIQYYNGEERAKGNILERFSAQQFPDLHSELNLSSLELGDSALYFCASSVGQGYGYTFGSGTRLTVV.

This sequence joins TRBV28 and TRBJ1-2, with TRBD1 as a possible D gene (6 bases). The CDR3 consists of 11 residues. Trimming took 8 bases from V and 8 from J, leaving 12 bases between them. The germline V gene has CDR1 MDHEN and CDR2 SYDVKM. CDR3 nucleotide sequence: TGTGCCAGCGCTCCGGGGGGCGGCTACACCTTC. This sequence encodes CASAPGGGYTF.

This clonotype was seen a handful of times. The chain employs TRBV7-2 and TRBJ2-1; TRBD2 aligns across 10 bases. V shed 5 bases and J 7 bases; nucleotides not matched to a gene: 14. There are 17 residues in the CDR3. Germline V gene lookup returns CDR1 SGHTA and CDR2 FQGNSA. The CDR3 bases are TGTGCCAGCAGCCTAGGCCCCAGACGAGCGGGGGGGAATGAGCAGTTCTTC. The encoded protein is CASSLGPRRAGGNEQFF.

This clonotype appeared a few times. The chain employs TRBV7-9 and TRBJ1-5; weak D call: TRBD1 (6 bases). The CDR3 totals 14 residues. V shed 4 bases and J shed 2 bases, with 9 bases lying between them. Germline V gene data show CDR1 as SEHNR and CDR2 as FQNEAQ (reference sequence). The CDR3 DNA is TGTGCCAGCAGCTCGGGACACCGCAATCAGCCCCAGCATTTT. Translation gives CASSSGHRNQPQHF.

This clonotype has just a few counts. Written as DNA, the CDR3 is TGTGCCAGCAGCTTAGGGGCGGGAAAGGGGAACTACGAGCAGTACTTC. This gives the protein CASSLGAGKGNYEQYF. The V gene is TRBV7-2, the J gene TRBJ2-7; TRBD2 is a possible D gene (6 bases). Trimming cost V 1 base and J 3 bases, with 16 bases left between them. The CDR3 totals 16 residues. CDR1 SGHTA and CDR2 FQGNSA come from the germline V gene. The whole variable domain, remainder taken from reference TRBV7-2 and TRBJ2-7, is GAGVSQSPSNKVTEKGKDVELRCDPISGHTALYWYRQSLGQGLEFLIYFQGNSAPDKSGLPSDRFSAERTGGSVSTLTIQRTQQEDSAVYLCASSLGAGKGNYEQYFGPGTRLTVT.

This clonotype was counted between two and nine times. This chain joins TRBV20-1 and TRBJ2-5, with TRBD2 as a possible D gene (6 bases). With 5 bases removed from V and 2 bases from J, the gap between germline ends came to 9 bases. Germline loops: CDR1 DFQATT, CDR2 SNEGSKA (reference sequence). The CDR3 consists of 12 residues. CDR3 DNA sequence: TGCAGTGCTTCTAGCGTACAAGAGACCCAGTACTTC. Its translation is CSASSVQETQYF.

The chain joins TRBV7-2 to TRBJ2-1, with 8 nucleotides matching TRBD2. Germline CDR1 reads SGHTA; CDR2 reads FQGNSA. V was clipped by 5 bases and J by 4 bases; unmatched bases: 13. The CDR3 sequence is 17 residues long. The CDR3 DNA sequence: TGTGCCAGCAGCCGAATCACCGGGACTAGTATTTACAATGAGCAGTTCTTC. This codes for CASSRITGTSIYNEQFF.

V is TRBV6-6 and J is TRBJ2-1; TRBD2 aligns across 9 bases. Germline CDR1 MNHNY, CDR2 SVGAGI (reference sequence). V was pared by 5 bases and J by 7 bases, with 12 bases of the junction left unmatched. This CDR3 contains 16 residues. This CDR3 reads CASSNRQRGAPNEQFF. The CDR3 DNA reads TGTGCCAGCAGTAACCGACAGCGGGGGGCGCCGAATGAGCAGTTCTTC.

The chain couples TRBV5-1 to TRBJ2-1; 9 bases are a match to TRBD2. The J call may be in error: the DNA end matches TRBJ2-7 better. This CDR3 has 20 residues. Per germline, CDR1 SGHRS and CDR2 YFSETQ. The CDR3 loop is CASSWRSGTSRTSSYNEQYF. The CDR3 region has the DNA TGCGCCAGCAGCTGGAGATCCGGGACTAGCCGGACAAGCTCCTACAATGAGCAGTACTTC.